These T cell receptor beta chains were read from a single sample in a study of shared clonotypes between healthy human individuals. Here immunoSEQ multiplex PCR was the method, and the copy in TCRdb shows in-frame clones only, minus some. In the table there are about 2 million clones, about 95% of which are singletons. Material: naive CD8+ T cells sorted from blood. Every receptor here comes from a man between 18 and 29 years old in good health. Both conserved end residues are part of each CDR3. D genes are given only for firm matches. Clone sizes are given selectively: once, few, many, or a class where the clone is expanded.

-	TRBD2	TRBV7-8	TRBJ2-7	CASSSGLASTYEQYF	TGTGCCAGCAGCTCCGGACTAGCGTCTACCTACGAGCAGTACTTC
-	TRBD2	TRBV9	TRBJ2-1	CASSETGGLNEQFF	TGTGCCAGCAGCGAAACGGGGGGTCTCAATGAGCAGTTCTTC
-	-	TRBV15	TRBJ1-6	CATSSLPGTRNSPLHF	TGTGCCACCAGCAGCTTGCCGGGAACTCGTAATTCACCCCTCCACTTT
-	-	TRBV11-2	TRBJ2-1	CASSSPSVEQFF	TGTGCCAGCAGCTCGCCGTCTGTGGAGCAGTTCTTC
-	-	TRBV6-5	TRBJ2-5	CASRLAPWEETQYF	TGTGCCAGCAGGCTGGCACCTTGGGAAGAGACCCAGTACTTC
-	-	TRBV4-1	TRBJ2-7	CASSQESSVSYEQYF	TGCGCCAGCAGCCAAGAATCTAGCGTCTCCTACGAGCAGTACTTC
-	-	TRBV2	TRBJ1-2	CASSERMVGYGYTF	TGTGCCAGCAGTGAGAGGATGGTCGGCTATGGCTACACCTTC
-	-	TRBV19	TRBJ2-5	CASSFVNSETQYF	TGTGCCAGTAGTTTTGTGAATTCAGAGACCCAGTACTTC
-	-	TRBV27	TRBJ1-2	CASSITGSNGYTF	TGTGCCAGCAGTATTACAGGGAGTAATGGCTACACCTTC
-	-	TRBV5-1	TRBJ2-1	CASSQQTDSYNEQFF	TGCGCCAGCAGCCAGCAGACGGACTCCTACAATGAGCAGTTCTTC
-	-	TRBV15	TRBJ2-7	CATSRDRQGSSYEQYF	TGTGCCACCAGCAGAGATCGGCAGGGCAGTTCCTACGAGCAGTACTTC
-	-	TRBV30	TRBJ2-2	CAWSFGSGTGELFF	TGTGCCTGGAGTTTTGGAAGCGGGACCGGGGAGCTGTTTTTT
-	-	TRBV19	TRBJ1-1	CASRTDQMNTEAFF	TGTGCCAGTAGGACGGACCAAATGAACACTGAAGCTTTCTTT
-	-	TRBV5-4	TRBJ1-2	CASSLSGVTYYGYTF	TGTGCCAGCAGCTTGAGCGGGGTAACTTACTATGGCTACACCTTC
-	TRBD2	TRBV30	TRBJ2-3	CAWTLTSGSRPFTDTQYF	TGTGCCTGGACCCTGACTAGCGGGAGCCGTCCATTCACAGATACGCAGTATTTT
-	-	TRBV28	TRBJ2-7	CASSKEVGSYEQYF	TGTGCCAGCAGTAAAGAGGTAGGCTCCTACGAGCAGTACTTC
once	-	TRBV4-3	TRBJ2-1	CASSPLGSNEQFF	TGCGCCAGCAGCCCCCTAGGATCTAATGAGCAGTTCTTC
-	-	TRBV6-5	TRBJ2-1	CASSSSPLFLYNEQFF	TGTGCCAGCAGTTCCTCCCCCTTATTCCTGTACAATGAGCAGTTCTTC
-	-	TRBV4-1	TRBJ2-2	CASSQVRGRGRTGELFF	TGCGCCAGCAGCCAAGTTAGGGGAAGGGGACGCACCGGGGAGCTGTTTTTT
-	-	TRBV5-5	TRBJ1-1	CASSLGGVGWTEAFF	TGTGCCAGCAGCTTGGGTGGGGTAGGATGGACTGAAGCTTTCTTT
-	-	TRBV5-6	TRBJ2-3	CASSFRQIPSTDTQYF	TGTGCCAGCAGCTTTAGACAGATTCCTAGCACAGATACGCAGTATTTT
-	TRBD1	TRBV4-2	TRBJ2-1	CASSQGKGGDEQFF	TGTGCCAGCAGCCAAGGGAAAGGGGGCGATGAGCAGTTCTTC
-	-	TRBV21-1	TRBJ1-2	CASRRQGAYNYGYTF	TGTGCCAGCCGCCGACAGGGGGCCTATAACTATGGCTACACCTTC
-	TRBD2	TRBV27	TRBJ2-1	CASRTGTSGGDEQFF	TGTGCCAGCAGGACCGGGACTAGCGGGGGAGATGAGCAGTTCTTC
-	-	TRBV11-3	TRBJ2-1	CASSSGSRGEQFF	TGTGCCAGCAGCTCGGGCTCTCGGGGTGAGCAGTTCTTC
-	-	TRBV2	TRBJ2-7	CASTIRTENF	TGTGCCAGCACCATCCGGACAGAAAACTTC
-	-	TRBV21-1	TRBJ2-4	CASSKGRRALAKNIQYF	TGTGCCAGCAGCAAAGGGCGGAGGGCTTTAGCCAAAAACATTCAGTACTTC
once	TRBD2	TRBV11-3	TRBJ2-7	CASSLPWTSGPNSYEQYF	TGTGCCAGCAGCTTACCCTGGACTAGCGGGCCGAACTCCTACGAGCAGTACTTC
-	-	TRBV6-5	TRBJ1-2	CASSPDGAAYGYTF	TGTGCCAGCAGTCCGGATGGGGCTGCCTATGGCTACACCTTC
-	-	TRBV27	TRBJ1-1	CASSLRVVAMNTEAFF	TGTGCCAGCAGTTTACGGGTAGTTGCCATGAACACTGAAGCTTTCTTT
-	-	TRBV6-1	TRBJ1-1	CASSGPGVNTEAFF	TGTGCCAGCAGTGGACCAGGGGTGAACACTGAAGCTTTCTTT
-	-	TRBV27	TRBJ2-7	CASSPSGTYEQYF	TGTGCCAGCAGTCCCTCGGGGACCTACGAGCAGTACTTC
-	-	TRBV27	TRBJ2-7	CASTPTGASSYEQYF	TGTGCCAGCACGCCGACCGGGGCTAGCTCCTACGAGCAGTACTTC
-	-	TRBV4-1	TRBJ2-5	CASSQEGWGVEETQYF	TGCGCCAGCAGCCAAGAAGGTTGGGGGGTCGAGGAGACCCAGTACTTC
-	-	TRBV28	TRBJ2-5	CASSLMGTQYF	TGTGCCAGCAGTTTAATGGGGACCCAGTACTTC
-	-	TRBV30	TRBJ2-7	CAWSGGPYEQYF	TGTGCCTGGAGTGGGGGTCCATACGAGCAGTACTTC
-	TRBD1	TRBV28	TRBJ1-6	CASSLSGQGASPLHF	TGTGCCAGCAGTTTATCCGGACAGGGGGCGTCACCCCTCCACTTT
-	-	TRBV2	TRBJ2-2	CASYVTGELFF	TGTGCCAGCTACGTCACCGGGGAGCTGTTTTTT
-	TRBD1	TRBV19	TRBJ1-1	CASSDRTGVNTEAFF	TGTGCCAGTAGTGACCGGACAGGGGTGAACACTGAAGCTTTCTTT
-	-	TRBV5-4	TRBJ1-1	CASSQVNTEAFF	TGTGCCAGCAGCCAAGTGAACACTGAAGCTTTCTTT